The present T cell receptor (beta chain) was sequenced within a study of blood T cell repertoires in COVID-19. Study overall: The analysed material was cDNA or gDNA that came from T cells, B-cell-depleted T cells, or PBMCs.

This CDR3 contains 14 residues. With 5 bases clipped from V and 8 bases from J, the junction kept 6 bases outside the gene matches. Germline V gives CDR1 LNHDA, CDR2 SQIVND (reference sequence). Original methodology: Nucleated cell number was recorded as an estimate derived from reference gene primer amplification. Profiling relied on immunoSEQ multiplex PCR, and the TCRdb table lists in-frame clones only, not all of them. V and J calls and clone size are given by that table; D and trimming were obtained from the DNA. The repertoire includes a few hundred thousand clones, around 85% of them detected once, and approximately 7.9% sits in the top ten.

This sequence was found in a human donor in a cohort sampled during active COVID-19. The gene calls are TRBV19 and TRBJ1-6; 7 positions match TRBD1. The sequenced sample consisted of peripheral blood. CDR3 sequence reads: CASSHRGSDSPLHF. The CDR3 nucleotides read TGTGCCAGTAGTCACAGGGGATCGGATTCACCCCTCCACTTT.